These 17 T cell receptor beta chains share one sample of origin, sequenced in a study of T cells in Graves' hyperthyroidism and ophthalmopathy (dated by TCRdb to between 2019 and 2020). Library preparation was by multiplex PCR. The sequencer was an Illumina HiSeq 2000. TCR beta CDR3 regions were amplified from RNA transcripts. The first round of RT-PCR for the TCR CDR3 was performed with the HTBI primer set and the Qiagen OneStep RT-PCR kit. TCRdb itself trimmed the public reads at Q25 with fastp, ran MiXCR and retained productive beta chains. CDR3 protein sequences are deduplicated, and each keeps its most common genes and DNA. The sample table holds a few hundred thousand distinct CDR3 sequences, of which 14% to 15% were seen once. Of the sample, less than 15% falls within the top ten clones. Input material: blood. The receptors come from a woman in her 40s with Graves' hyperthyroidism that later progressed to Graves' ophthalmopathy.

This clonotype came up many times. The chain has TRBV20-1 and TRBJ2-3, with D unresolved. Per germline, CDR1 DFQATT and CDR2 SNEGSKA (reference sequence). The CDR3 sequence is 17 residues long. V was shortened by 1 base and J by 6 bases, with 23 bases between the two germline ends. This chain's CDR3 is CSARVWGSGSKKDTQYF. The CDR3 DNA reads TGCAGTGCTAGAGTGTGGGGTTCGGGCTCTAAGAAGGATACGCAGTATTTT.

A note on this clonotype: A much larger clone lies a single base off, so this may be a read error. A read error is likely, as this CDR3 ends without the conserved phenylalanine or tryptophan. CDR3 protein: CASTPRGPSYNEQFS. The CDR3, as DNA: TGTGCCAGCACCCCCAGGGGTCCCTCCTACAATGAGCAGTTCTCC. The chain has TRBV27 and TRBJ2-1, with TRBD1 as a possible D gene (6 bases). V lost 7 bases, J lost 0 bases, and 13 bases lay in between. Germline values: CDR1 MNHEY, CDR2 SMNVEV (reference sequence). The CDR3 is made up of 15 amino acids.

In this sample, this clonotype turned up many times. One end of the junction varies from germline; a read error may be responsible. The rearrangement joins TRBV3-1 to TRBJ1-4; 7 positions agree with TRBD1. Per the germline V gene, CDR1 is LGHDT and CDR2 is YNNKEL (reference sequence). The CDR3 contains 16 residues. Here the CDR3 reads CASSPGQLATNEKLLF. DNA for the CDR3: TGTGCCAGCAGCCCGGGACAGCTTGCAACTAATGAAAAACTGCTTTTT.

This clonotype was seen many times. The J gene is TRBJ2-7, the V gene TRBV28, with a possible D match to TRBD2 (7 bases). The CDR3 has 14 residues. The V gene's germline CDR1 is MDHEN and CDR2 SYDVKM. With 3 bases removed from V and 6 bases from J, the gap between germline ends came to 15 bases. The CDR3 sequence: CASSLGGLKVEQYF. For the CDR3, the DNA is TGTGCCAGCAGTTTGGGGGGGCTAAAGGTCGAGCAGTACTTC.

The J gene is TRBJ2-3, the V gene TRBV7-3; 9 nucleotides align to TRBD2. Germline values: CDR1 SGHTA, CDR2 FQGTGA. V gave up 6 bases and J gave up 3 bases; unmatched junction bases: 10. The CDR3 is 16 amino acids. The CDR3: CASRAGVAGVTDTQYF. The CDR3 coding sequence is TGTGCCAGCAGAGCCGGGGTAGCGGGAGTAACAGATACGCAGTATTTT.

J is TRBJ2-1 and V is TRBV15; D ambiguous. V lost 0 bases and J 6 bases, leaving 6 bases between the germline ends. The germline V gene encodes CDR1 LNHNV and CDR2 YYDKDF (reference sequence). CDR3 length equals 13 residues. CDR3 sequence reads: CATSRDYVNEQFF. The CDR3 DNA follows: TGTGCCACCAGCAGAGATTATGTCAATGAGCAGTTCTTC.

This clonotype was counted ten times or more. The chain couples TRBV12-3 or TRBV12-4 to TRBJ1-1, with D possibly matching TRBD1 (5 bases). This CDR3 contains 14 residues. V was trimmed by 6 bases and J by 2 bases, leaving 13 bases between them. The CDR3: CASSQTDINTEAFF. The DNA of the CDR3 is TGTGCCAGCAGCCAGACAGATATTAACACTGAAGCTTTCTTT.

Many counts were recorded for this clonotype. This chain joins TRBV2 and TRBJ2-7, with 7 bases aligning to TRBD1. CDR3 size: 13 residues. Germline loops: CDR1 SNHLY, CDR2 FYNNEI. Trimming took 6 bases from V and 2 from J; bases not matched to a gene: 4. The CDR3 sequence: CASRRQGAYEQYF. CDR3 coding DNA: TGTGCCAGCAGGCGACAGGGAGCCTACGAGCAGTACTTC.

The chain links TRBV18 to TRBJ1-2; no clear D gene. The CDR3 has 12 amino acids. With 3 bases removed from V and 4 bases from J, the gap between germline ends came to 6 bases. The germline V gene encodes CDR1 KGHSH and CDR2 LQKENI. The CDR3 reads CASSPAAYGYTF. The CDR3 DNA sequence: TGTGCCAGCTCACCCGCCGCCTATGGCTACACCTTC.

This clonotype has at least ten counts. For the CDR3, the DNA is TGTGCCTGGACCACCACGGCAATTTACACAGATACGCAGTATTTT. Amino acids: CAWTTTAIYTDTQYF. The chain is built from TRBV30 and TRBJ2-3; D ambiguous. Germline V gene lookup returns CDR1 GTSNPN and CDR2 SVGIG (reference sequence). The V and J ends lost 4 bases and 2 bases respectively, with 16 bases between them. The CDR3 has 15 residues. Filled out from reference TRBV30 and TRBJ2-3, the complete variable domain reads SQTIHQWPATLVQPVGSPLSLECTVEGTSNPNLYWYRQAAGRGLQLLFYSVGIGQISSEVPQNLSASRPQDRQFILSSKKLLLSDSGFYLCAWTTTAIYTDTQYFGPGTRLTVL.

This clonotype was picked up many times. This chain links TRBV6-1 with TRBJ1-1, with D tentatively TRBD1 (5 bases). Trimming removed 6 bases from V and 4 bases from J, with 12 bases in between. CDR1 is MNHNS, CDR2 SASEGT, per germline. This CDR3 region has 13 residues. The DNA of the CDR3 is TGTGCCAGCAGCCCACCTGGGGCCACTGAAGCTTTCTTT. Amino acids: CASSPPGATEAFF.

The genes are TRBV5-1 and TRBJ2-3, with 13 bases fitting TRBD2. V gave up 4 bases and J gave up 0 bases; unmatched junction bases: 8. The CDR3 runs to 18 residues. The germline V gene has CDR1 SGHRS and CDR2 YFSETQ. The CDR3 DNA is TGCGCCAGCAGCAAGGGACTAGCGGGGACCTCTAGCACAGATACGCAGTATTTT. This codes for CASSKGLAGTSSTDTQYF.

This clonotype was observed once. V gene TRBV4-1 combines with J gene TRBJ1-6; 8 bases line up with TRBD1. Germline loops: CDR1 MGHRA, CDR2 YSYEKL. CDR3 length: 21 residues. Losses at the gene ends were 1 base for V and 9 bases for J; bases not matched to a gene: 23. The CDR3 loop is CASSQGDVETGVGSGISPLHF. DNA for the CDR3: TGCGCCAGCAGCCAAGGAGATGTAGAGACAGGGGTAGGATCGGGGATTTCACCCCTCCACTTT.

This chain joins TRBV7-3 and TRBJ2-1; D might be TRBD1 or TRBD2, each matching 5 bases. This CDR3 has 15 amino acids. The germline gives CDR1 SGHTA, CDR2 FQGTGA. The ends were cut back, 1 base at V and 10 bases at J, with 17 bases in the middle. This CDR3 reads CASSLRGSPNTEQFF. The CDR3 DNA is TGTGCCAGCAGCTTAAGGGGGAGCCCAAACACGGAGCAGTTCTTC. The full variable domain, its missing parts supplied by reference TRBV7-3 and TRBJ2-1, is GAGVSQTPSNKVTEKGKYVELRCDPISGHTALYWYRQSLGQGPEFLIYFQGTGAADDSGLPNDRFFAVRPEGSVSTLKIQRTERGDSAVYLCASSLRGSPNTEQFFGPGTRLTVL.

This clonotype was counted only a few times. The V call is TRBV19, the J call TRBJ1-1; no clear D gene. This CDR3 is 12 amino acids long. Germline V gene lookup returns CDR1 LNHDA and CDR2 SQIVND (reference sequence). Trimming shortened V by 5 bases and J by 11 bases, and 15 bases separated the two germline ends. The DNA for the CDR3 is TGTGCCAGTAGTCTTACGGTAGGATACGCTTTCTTT. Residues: CASSLTVGYAFF.

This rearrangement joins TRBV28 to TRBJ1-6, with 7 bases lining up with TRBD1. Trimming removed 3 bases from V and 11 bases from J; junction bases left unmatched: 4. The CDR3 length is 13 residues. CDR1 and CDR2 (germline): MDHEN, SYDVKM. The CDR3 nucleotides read TGTGCCAGCAGTTTGGGACAGCCGACACCCCTCCACTTT. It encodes CASSLGQPTPLHF.

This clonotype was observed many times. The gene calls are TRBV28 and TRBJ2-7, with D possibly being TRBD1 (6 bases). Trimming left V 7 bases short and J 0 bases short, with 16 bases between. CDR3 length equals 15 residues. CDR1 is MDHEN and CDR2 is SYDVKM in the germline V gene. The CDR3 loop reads CASTAPGTSSYEQYF. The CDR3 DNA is TGTGCCAGCACCGCACCCGGGACAAGCTCCTACGAGCAGTACTTC.